This T cell receptor (beta chain) was captured in a study of blood T cell repertoires in COVID-19. V was pared by 5 bases and J by 7 bases, with 11 bases of the junction left unmatched. CDR3 size: 15 residues. The germline gives CDR1 SEHNR, CDR2 FQNEAQ (reference sequence). Original methodology: Reference gene primer amplification gave estimated nucleated cell counts. Here immunoSEQ multiplex PCR was the method, and the copy in TCRdb shows in-frame clones only, minus some. D and trimming come from the DNA, and the V and J calls and clone size come from that table. The sample lists about 71,000 clones, about 93% occurring once.

This receptor was taken from a woman of 80 years or more with acute or convalescent COVID-19. Material: peripheral blood. V gene TRBV7-9 combines with J gene TRBJ1-2; 9 bases are a match to TRBD1. The CDR3 region is CASSPPGQGHSGYTF. The CDR3 nucleotides read TGTGCCAGCAGCCCCCCGGGACAGGGCCACTCTGGCTACACCTTC. The full variable domain, in which reference TRBV7-9 and TRBJ1-2 provide the parts outside the CDR3, is DTGVSQNPRHKITKRGQNVTFRCDPISEHNRLYWYRQTLGQGPEFLTYFQNEAQLEKSRLLSDRFSAERPKGSFSTLEIQRTEQGDSAMYLCASSPPGQGHSGYTFGSGTRLTVV.